This T cell receptor beta chain was sequenced for a study of graft-versus-host responses after intestinal transplantation. Concerning this clone: Its antigen is not known.

V dropped 5 bases and J dropped 7 bases, with 20 bases sitting between them. The CDR3 extends over 16 amino acids. Germline V gene data show CDR1 as SNHLY and CDR2 as FYNNEI. The data were produced by immunoSEQ multiplex PCR, yet TCRdb's version contains in-frame clones alone and is incomplete. The table has 85,000 to 100,000 clones, about nine tenths seen once. The receptor was isolated from a human donor who was the organ donor for an intestinal transplant. The material was unstimulated CD8+ T cells sorted from spleen or lymph node cells, obtained before transplant. The V call is TRBV2, the J call TRBJ2-2, with D perhaps TRBD1 (6 bases). The CDR3 loop reads CASSPSIINRVGELFF. The CDR3 DNA reads TGTGCCAGCAGTCCCTCTATCATAAACAGGGTCGGGGAGCTGTTTTTT.